The source of this TCR beta chain is a study of T-cell memory formation after mild COVID-19. Study information: Among the donors, TCR clusters were largely specific to each donor.

The CDR3 extends over 13 amino acids. The ends were cut back, 3 bases at V and 7 bases at J, with 10 bases in the middle. Per germline, CDR1 KGHSH and CDR2 LQKENI. A word on this clonotype: Its cognate antigen is unknown.

Findings and limits, study-wide: What remained unconfirmed was the SARS-CoV-2 specificity of second-wave clones peaking on day 37. Contracting CD4+ clones lay largely in CM and EM, with CD8+ ones residing in EMRA. Day 15 to 85 contracting clones showed balanced CD4/CD8; day 15 to 37 expanders favored CD4+.

TCRdb passed the 5' RACE reads through MiXCR, listing each CDR3 protein once. The sample includes 450,000 to 650,000 distinct CDR3 sequences, about a fifth seen only once; the top ten take around 13%. The chain is built from TRBV18 and TRBJ1-5, with a weak D call TRBD1 (5 bases). Material for sequencing was PBMCs or a T cell subset sorted from them (not recorded which). The TCR originated in an adult woman who had mild COVID-19 (a few samples of this study predate the infection). Cell type and time point are not known. The CDR3: CASSPAGDQPQHF. For the CDR3, the DNA is TGTGCCAGCTCACCCGCTGGGGACCAGCCCCAGCATTTT.